This T cell receptor (beta chain) is from a study of T cell repertoires in cytomegalovirus infection. CDR1 MDHEN and CDR2 SYDVKM come from the germline V gene. V shed 8 bases and J shed 3 bases, with 18 bases lying between them. The CDR3 consists of 15 residues. TCRdb fed the reads into MiXCR, producing one record per CDR3 protein. The sample lists under 350,000 distinct CDR3 sequences, 9.6% seen once, with 2% to 3% in the top ten. There are many counts of this clonotype. Sequenced input: PBMCs. This chain joins TRBV28 and TRBJ2-3; D is possibly TRBD1 or TRBD2 (6 bases each). The origin of this receptor is a human donor in good health (CMV status not recorded). Some clones in this sample may be carry-over from other donors' samples. In nucleotides, the CDR3 is TGTGCCAGCGGGGGCTGGGGGGAGGTAACAGATACGCAGTATTTT. The encoded protein is CASGGWGEVTDTQYF.